Sequencing of this T cell receptor beta chain was carried out in a study of T cells in Graves' hyperthyroidism and ophthalmopathy. This clonotype was seen many times. No ophthalmopathy progression within 18 months constituted stable Graves' hyperthyroidism. Newly diagnosed hyperthyroidism patients aged 18 to 65 years had disease lasting under 2 months. V was cut by 5 bases and J by 8 bases, with 6 bases left in between. CDR1 SGHDN and CDR2 FVKESK come from the germline V gene. CDR3 length: 11 amino acids. Regions amplified from RNA transcripts were the TCR beta CDR3 regions. When the TCR CDR3 underwent first-round RT-PCR, the HTBI primer set was used. In TCRdb, the multiplex PCR reads were re-called with MiXCR into one record per CDR3 protein. The sample contains hundreds of thousands of distinct CDR3 sequences, around 15% of which appear only once.

V is TRBV14 and J is TRBJ1-4, with no clear D. The sequenced sample consisted of blood. The sequence was obtained from a woman in her late teens or twenties with Graves' hyperthyroidism. CDR3 in amino acids: CASSAGEKLFF. CDR3 nucleotides: TGTGCCAGCAGCGCCGGGGAAAAACTGTTTTTT.